Here is one T cell receptor beta chain with its context. The sample comes from a study of tumor-infiltrating lymphocytes in localized non-small cell lung cancer. V was cut by 6 bases and J by 3 bases, with 11 bases left in between. The germline V gene encodes CDR1 MNHEY and CDR2 SMNVEV (reference sequence). This CDR3 contains 13 residues. The protocol was immunoSEQ multiplex PCR, while the TCRdb copy is restricted to in-frame clones and leaves out a portion. The top ten clones hold 22% of a sample with 14,000 or so clones, around 70% of them seen once. This clonotype was sampled from a human donor with non-small cell lung cancer. Sequencing input: uninvolved lung tissue not adjacent to the tumor. The chain employs TRBV27 and TRBJ1-1, with D tentatively TRBD1 (5 bases). CDR3 sequence (DNA): TGTGCCAGCAGGGCCCAGGGATACACTGAAGCTTTCTTT. This sequence encodes CASRAQGYTEAFF.